What follows is one TCR beta chain and its context. Cohorts were determined from participant-reported clinical history. Cohort 3 donors were reported recovered after two negative PCRs, clearance, or symptom resolution. The repertoire was sequenced with immunoSEQ multiplex PCR; TCRdb's copy has only in-frame clones and lacks some. Among under 200,000 clones listed, roughly 84% were seen once. V lost 0 bases and J 10 bases, leaving 13 bases between the germline ends. Germline V CDR1 and CDR2: SGHRS, YFSETQ. CDR3 size: 13 residues. The data derive from a study of blood T cell repertoires in COVID-19. Study summary: Samples taken during acute and convalescent COVID-19 were collected in the United States, Italy and Spain.

Sequencing used PBMCs or T cells enriched from blood (not recorded which). V usage is TRBV5-1 and J usage is TRBJ1-1; no reliable D call. The TCR sequence derives from a woman aged 45-65 years who had recovered from COVID-19. The CDR3 DNA reads as TGCGCCAGCAGCTTGGACCCGAGGATACGAGCTTTCTTT. Protein: CASSLDPRIRAFF. Full variable domain (remainder filled in from reference TRBV5-1 and TRBJ1-1): KAGVTQTPRYLIKTRGQQVTLSCSPISGHRSVSWYQQTPGQGLQFLFEYFSETQRNKGNFPGRFSGRQFSNSRSEMNVSTLELGDSALYLCASSLDPRIRAFFGQGTRLTVV.